Below are 16 T cell receptor beta chains sequenced from a single sample in a study of regulatory T cells in long-lasting Graves disease. Sample time point: persistent/refractory GD, antithyroid drugs over 5 years with positive TRAb. Researchers made the TCR library from RNA that was extracted from PBMCs. Arm-PCR with iRepertoire HTBI primers amplified the CDR3 regions for these TCR beta libraries. TCRdb fed the multiplex PCR reads into MiXCR, producing one record per CDR3 protein. The sample holds about 660,000 distinct CDR3 sequences, roughly 30% seen once. The source was peripheral blood mononuclear cells (PBMCs), collected when the disease was refractory, from a patient treated with antithyroid drugs. The receptor set was obtained from a female donor with Graves disease.

This chain connects TRBV20-1 to TRBJ2-7, with D possibly TRBD1 on 6 matching bases. Trimming removed 6 bases from V and 2 bases from J, with 17 bases in between. CDR1 DFQATT and CDR2 SNEGSKA come from the germline V gene (reference sequence). The CDR3 runs 14 residues. Written as DNA, the CDR3 is TGCAGTGCCCAGGGGACACAACTGCCCTACGAGCAGTACTTC. Translating it yields CSAQGTQLPYEQYF.

In regard to this clonotype: A much larger clone sits a single nucleotide away, making a read error possible. The V gene is TRBV6-2 or TRBV6-3, the J gene TRBJ1-6; TRBD1 is a possible D gene (6 bases). Per the germline V gene, CDR1 is MNHEY and CDR2 is SVGEGT. The CDR3 covers 14 residues. V lost 5 bases to trimming and J lost 7 bases, with 12 bases between them. This chain's CDR3 is CASSEDSSNSPLHF. The CDR3 DNA is TGTGCCAGCAGTGAGGACAGTTCGAATTCACCCCTCCACTTT.

The chain recombines TRBV3-1 with TRBJ1-5; 7 bases are shared with TRBD1. The germline V gene has CDR1 LGHDT and CDR2 YNNKEL (reference sequence). Trimming took 1 base from V and 4 from J; bases not matched to a gene: 4. The CDR3 spans 15 residues. The CDR3 protein is CASSQVRGPNQPQHF. In nucleotides, the CDR3 is TGTGCCAGCAGCCAAGTAAGGGGGCCGAATCAGCCCCAGCATTTT.

The V and J genes are TRBV29-1 and TRBJ2-5; no clear D gene. Trimming took 8 bases from V and 5 from J, leaving 9 bases between them. CDR1 and CDR2 from the germline V gene are SQVTM and ANQGSEA. The CDR3 spans 10 residues. DNA for the CDR3: TGCAGCTCGCGCTTCGAGACCCAGTACTTC. This gives the protein CSSRFETQYF.

This chain joins TRBV7-9 and TRBJ1-1; D remains unclear. CDR3 size: 13 residues. The germline gives CDR1 SEHNR, CDR2 FQNEAQ (reference sequence). V lost 5 bases, J lost 6 bases, and 13 bases lay in between. CDR3 loop: CASSLHGPSEAFF. CDR3 in DNA: TGTGCCAGCAGCCTACATGGACCCTCTGAAGCTTTCTTT.

This clonotype appeared a few times. The gene calls are TRBV6-5 and TRBJ2-3; D is possibly TRBD2 (6 bases). Germline V CDR1 and CDR2: MNHEY, SVGAGI. This CDR3 spans 16 amino acids. V was trimmed by 1 base and J by 0 bases, leaving 11 bases between them. Here the CDR3 DNA reads TGTGCCAGCAGTTACTTCCGGGGGACTAGCACAGATACGCAGTATTTT. Protein sequence: CASSYFRGTSTDTQYF.

This clonotype occurred many times. The chain carries TRBV12-3 or TRBV12-4 and TRBJ1-2, with TRBD1 matching 7 bases. The CDR3 contains 14 residues. Trimming at V came to 6 bases and at J to 6 bases, leaving 10 bases not matched to a gene. The CDR3 region is CASSPNTQGNGYTF. In DNA, the CDR3 is TGTGCCAGCAGCCCCAACACACAGGGGAATGGCTACACCTTC.

The chain links TRBV11-2 to TRBJ2-3, with 9 bases fitting TRBD2. This CDR3 has 16 amino acids. CDR1 and CDR2 from the germline V gene are SGHAT and FQNNGV. The V and J ends lost 3 bases and 2 bases, in that order; junction bases with no gene match: 6. CDR3 in DNA: TGTGCCAGCAGCTTGAGTAGCGGGAGTCCCACAGATACGCAGTATTTT. Encoded protein: CASSLSSGSPTDTQYF.

This clonotype was seen ten or more times. The rearrangement joins TRBV2 to TRBJ1-2, with 9 nucleotides matching TRBD1. Germline V gene data show CDR1 as SNHLY and CDR2 as FYNNEI. The CDR3 totals 13 residues. The trim removed 6 bases at V and 8 bases at J, leaving 7 bases unmatched. The CDR3 DNA follows: TGTGCCAGCAGCTCGGACAGGGGAGGCGGCTACACCTTC. Residues: CASSSDRGGGYTF.

In its sample, this clonotype was seen many times. V is TRBV20-1 and J is TRBJ1-1, with D uncertain. The CDR3 consists of 14 residues. Trimming took off 1 base at V and 4 bases at J, with 13 bases between the two ends. Germline CDR1 reads DFQATT; CDR2 reads SNEGSKA (reference sequence). CDR3 nucleotide sequence: TGCAGTGCTAGAGGCCCACCGGGCGGCACTGAAGCTTTCTTT. It translates to CSARGPPGGTEAFF.

The chain carries TRBV5-6 and TRBJ1-2, with D unresolved. The CDR3 has 14 amino acids. Trimming removed 1 base from V and 2 bases from J, with 9 bases in between. CDR1 and CDR2 (germline): SGHDT, YYEEEE. In DNA form, the CDR3 reads TGTGCCAGCAGCTTGCCGGTGGAGAACTATGGCTACACCTTC. This gives the protein CASSLPVENYGYTF. Full variable domain (rest looked up from reference TRBV5-6 and TRBJ1-2): DAGVTQSPTHLIKTRGQQVTLRCSPKSGHDTVSWYQQALGQGPQFIFQYYEEEERQRGNFPDRFSGHQFPNYSSELNVNALLLGDSALYLCASSLPVENYGYTFGSGTRLTVV.

This clonotype was observed many times. The CDR3 loop is CASTMTGINQPQHF. The CDR3 coding sequence is TGTGCCAGCACCATGACAGGGATCAATCAGCCCCAGCATTTT. The chain employs TRBV12-3 or TRBV12-4 and TRBJ1-5, with TRBD1 matching over 7 bases. This CDR3 has 14 amino acids. Trimming cost V 7 bases and J 3 bases; bases outside gene matches: 6.

This chain joins TRBV25-1 and TRBJ2-6; D remains unclear. V lost 4 bases, J lost 2 bases, and 15 bases lay in between. CDR3 size: 17 residues. Germline V gene data show CDR1 as MGHDK and CDR2 as SYGVNS. The CDR3: CASSANVGGAGANVLTF. CDR3 DNA: TGTGCCAGCAGTGCCAACGTTGGTGGGGCTGGGGCCAACGTCCTGACTTTC.

This clonotype appeared many times. This chain connects TRBV12-3 or TRBV12-4 to TRBJ1-5; 9 positions agree with TRBD1. The CDR3 has 14 amino acids. V gave up 4 bases and J gave up 4 bases; unmatched junction bases: 2. The CDR3 here is CASSSGQGNQPQHF. As DNA, the CDR3 is TGTGCCAGCAGTTCGGGACAGGGTAATCAGCCCCAGCATTTT.

This clonotype was observed at least ten times. The V and J genes are TRBV12-3 or TRBV12-4 and TRBJ2-7; D ambiguous. Trimming removed 6 bases from V and 4 bases from J, with 19 bases in between. The CDR3 covers 15 residues. CDR3 sequence: CASRLSGVGQYEQYF. CDR3 nucleotides: TGTGCCAGCAGACTGAGTGGGGTCGGCCAATACGAGCAGTACTTC.

This clonotype has just a few counts. The chain carries TRBV7-6 and TRBJ2-5, with 9 positions matching TRBD1. This CDR3 region has 14 residues. CDR1 is SGHVS and CDR2 is FNYEAQ in the germline V gene. Trimming removed 5 bases from V and 2 bases from J; junction bases left unmatched: 3. CDR3 in DNA: TGTGCCAGCAGCAAGGGGACAGGGCAAGAGACCCAGTACTTC. It encodes CASSKGTGQETQYF.